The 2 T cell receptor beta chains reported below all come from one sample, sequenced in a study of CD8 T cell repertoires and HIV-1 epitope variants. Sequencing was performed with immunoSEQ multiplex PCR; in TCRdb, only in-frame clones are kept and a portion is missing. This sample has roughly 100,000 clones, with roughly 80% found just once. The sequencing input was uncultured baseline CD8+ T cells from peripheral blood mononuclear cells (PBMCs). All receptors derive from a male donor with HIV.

The chain's CDR3 is CASSYLTGQVNQPQHF. The CDR3 DNA follows: TGTGCCAGCAGCTACCTCACCGGGCAGGTCAATCAGCCCCAGCATTTT. The chain links TRBV28 to TRBJ1-5; D remains unclear. Trimming shortened V by 6 bases and J by 3 bases, and 18 bases separated the two germline ends. This CDR3 region has 16 residues. Germline V lookup: CDR1 MDHEN, CDR2 SYDVKM.

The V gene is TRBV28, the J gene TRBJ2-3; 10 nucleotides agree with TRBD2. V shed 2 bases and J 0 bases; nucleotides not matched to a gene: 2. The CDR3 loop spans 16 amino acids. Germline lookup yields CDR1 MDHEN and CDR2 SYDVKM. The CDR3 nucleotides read TGTGCCAGCAGTTTAGTAGCGGGGGGTAGCACAGATACGCAGTATTTT. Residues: CASSLVAGGSTDTQYF. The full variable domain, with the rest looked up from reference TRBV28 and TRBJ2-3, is DVKVTQSSRYLVKRTGEKVFLECVQDMDHENMFWYRQDPGLGLRLIYFSYDVKMKEKGDIPEGYSVSREKKERFSLILESASTNQTSMYLCASSLVAGGSTDTQYFGPGTRLTVL.